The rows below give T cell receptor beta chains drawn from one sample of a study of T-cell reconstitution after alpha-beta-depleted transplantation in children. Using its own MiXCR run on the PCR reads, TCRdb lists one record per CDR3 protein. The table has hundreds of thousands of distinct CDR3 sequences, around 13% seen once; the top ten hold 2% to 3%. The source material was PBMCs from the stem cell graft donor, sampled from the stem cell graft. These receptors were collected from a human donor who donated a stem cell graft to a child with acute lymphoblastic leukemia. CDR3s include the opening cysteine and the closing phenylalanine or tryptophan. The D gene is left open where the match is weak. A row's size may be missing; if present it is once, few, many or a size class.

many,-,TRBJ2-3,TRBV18,CASSQLITDTQYF,TGTGCCAGCTCACAGCTGATCACAGATACGCAGTATTTT
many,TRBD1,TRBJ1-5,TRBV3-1,CASSQEPGGQGQPQHF,TGTGCCAGCAGCCAAGAGCCAGGGGGCCAGGGACAGCCCCAGCATTTT
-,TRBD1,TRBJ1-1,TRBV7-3,CASSLTGGEMNTEAFF,TGTGCCAGCAGCTTGACAGGGGGGGAGATGAACACTGAAGCTTTCTTT
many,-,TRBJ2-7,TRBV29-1,CSVRAGGDKQYF,TGCAGCGTTCGGGCGGGCGGGGACAAGCAGTACTTC
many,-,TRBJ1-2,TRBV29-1,CSVERSRGNYGYTF,TGCAGCGTTGAAAGGTCCAGGGGAAACTATGGCTACACCTTC
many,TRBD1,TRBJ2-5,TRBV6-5,CASSYDRAETQYF,TGTGCCAGCAGTTACGACAGGGCGGAGACCCAGTACTTC
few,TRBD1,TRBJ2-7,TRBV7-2,CASSLLGGLDEQYF,TGTGCCAGCAGCTTATTAGGGGGCCTTGACGAGCAGTACTTC
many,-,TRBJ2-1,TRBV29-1,CSVDLRSSYNEQFF,TGCAGCGTTGATCTAAGGAGCTCCTACAATGAGCAGTTCTTC
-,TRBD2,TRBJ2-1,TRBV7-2,CASSLAKREGSYNEQFF,TGTGCCAGCAGCTTAGCAAAGCGGGAGGGGTCCTACAATGAGCAGTTCTTC
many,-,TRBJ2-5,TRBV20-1,CSARGGAASETQYF,TGCAGTGCTAGGGGGGGAGCAGCCAGTGAGACCCAGTACTTC
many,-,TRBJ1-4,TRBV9,CASSVGGPANEKLFF,TGTGCCAGCAGCGTAGGAGGGCCCGCTAATGAAAAACTGTTTTTT
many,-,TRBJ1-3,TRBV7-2,CASSLRGPSGNTIYF,TGTGCCAGCAGCTTACGGGGGCCGTCTGGAAACACCATATATTTT
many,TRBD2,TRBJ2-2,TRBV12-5,CASGLSTSGRHTGELFF,TGTGCTAGTGGTTTAAGTACTAGCGGGAGGCACACCGGGGAGCTGTTTTTT
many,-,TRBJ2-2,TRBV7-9,CASSGDTNTGELFF,TGTGCCAGCAGCGGGGACACCAACACCGGGGAGCTGTTTTTT
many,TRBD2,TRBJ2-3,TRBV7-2,CASSQSSGGRADTQYF,TGTGCCAGCAGCCAGTCTAGCGGGGGGCGCGCAGATACGCAGTATTTT
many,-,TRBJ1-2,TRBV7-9,CASSLEAPYGYTF,TGTGCCAGCAGCTTAGAAGCCCCCTATGGCTACACCTTC
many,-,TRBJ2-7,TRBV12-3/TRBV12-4,CASSPGHTYEQYF,TGTGCCAGCAGTCCGGGACATACCTACGAGCAGTACTTC
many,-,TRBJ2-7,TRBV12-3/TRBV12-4,CASSLGVGAGNEQYF,TGTGCCAGCAGTTTAGGGGTCGGCGCGGGCAACGAGCAGTACTTC
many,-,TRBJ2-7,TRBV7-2,CASSLSTGPYEQYF,TGTGCCAGCAGCTTAAGTACAGGGCCGTACGAGCAGTACTTC
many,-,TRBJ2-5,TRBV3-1,CASSQAASETQYF,TGTGCCAGCAGCCAGGCAGCATCGGAGACCCAGTACTTC
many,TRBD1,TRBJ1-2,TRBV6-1,CASEATGYFLGYTF,TGTGCCAGCGAGGCGACAGGGTATTTCTTGGGCTACACCTTC
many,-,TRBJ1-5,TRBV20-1,CSASKGLGQPQHF,TGCAGTGCCTCGAAAGGATTGGGTCAGCCCCAGCATTTT
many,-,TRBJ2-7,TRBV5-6,CASRISGTYEQYF,TGTGCCAGCAGAATTTCAGGGACCTACGAGCAGTACTTC
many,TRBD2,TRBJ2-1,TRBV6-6,CASGSSSGRVNEQFF,TGTGCCAGCGGCTCCTCTAGCGGGAGGGTCAATGAGCAGTTCTTC
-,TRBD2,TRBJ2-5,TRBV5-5,CASGMGLAGVETQYF,TGTGCCAGCGGCATGGGGCTAGCGGGGGTAGAGACCCAGTACTTC
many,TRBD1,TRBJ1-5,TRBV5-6,CASSLSWGQGNNQPQHF,TGTGCCAGCAGCTTGTCATGGGGACAGGGCAACAATCAGCCCCAGCATTTT
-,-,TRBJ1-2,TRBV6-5,CASTRGAYGYTF,TGTGCCAGCACTCGGGGGGCCTATGGCTACACCTTC
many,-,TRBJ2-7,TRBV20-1,CSAIQGPYEQYF,TGCAGTGCTATTCAGGGCCCCTACGAGCAGTACTTC
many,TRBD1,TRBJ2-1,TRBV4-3,CASSQDIFGQGVYNEQFF,TGCGCCAGCAGCCAAGATATCTTCGGTCAGGGGGTATACAATGAGCAGTTCTTC
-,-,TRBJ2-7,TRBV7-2,CASSLAFGVSAYEQYF,TGTGCCAGCAGCTTAGCTTTCGGGGTCAGCGCCTACGAGCAGTACTTC
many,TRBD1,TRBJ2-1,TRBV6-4,CASSVGQGANEQFF,TGTGCCAGCAGCGTGGGACAGGGGGCCAATGAGCAGTTCTTC
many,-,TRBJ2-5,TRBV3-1,CASSPMGGATTETQYF,TGTGCCAGCAGCCCAATGGGCGGGGCCACCACAGAGACCCAGTACTTC
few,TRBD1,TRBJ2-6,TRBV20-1,CSTYLFPTGTGSGANVLTF,TGCAGTACTTACTTATTTCCTACCGGGACAGGCTCTGGGGCCAACGTCCTGACTTTC
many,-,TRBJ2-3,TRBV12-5,CASGLGGANTDTQYF,TGTGCTAGTGGTTTGGGCGGAGCAAACACAGATACGCAGTATTTT
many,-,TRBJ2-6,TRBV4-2,CASSQSTENSGANVLTF,TGTGCCAGCAGCCAGTCTACAGAAAACTCTGGGGCCAACGTCCTGACTTTC
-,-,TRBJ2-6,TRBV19,CASSYGANVLTF,TGTGCCAGTTCGTACGGGGCCAACGTCCTGACTTTC
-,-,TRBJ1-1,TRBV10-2,CASAGGRNTEAFF,TGCGCCAGCGCGGGGGGGAGGAACACTGAAGCTTTCTTT
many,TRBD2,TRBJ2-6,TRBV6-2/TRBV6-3,CASSYSTSGRAAGANVLTF,TGTGCCAGCAGTTACTCGACTAGCGGGAGGGCCGCAGGGGCCAACGTCCTGACTTTC